These T cell receptor beta chains were read from a single sample in a study of blood T cell repertoires in COVID-19. The protocol was immunoSEQ multiplex PCR, while the TCRdb copy is restricted to in-frame clones and leaves out a portion. Here the sample spans approximately 250,000 clones, 84% being singletons. The sequenced sample was peripheral blood. These receptors all come from a man aged 50 or older with acute or convalescent COVID-19. Both conserved end residues are part of each CDR3. D genes are given only for firm matches. Size is omitted from some rows. Given values are once, few, many or a class for expanded clones.

15 - TRBJ2-7 TRBD1 TRBV5-1 CASSLFRDRAYEQYF TGCGCCAGCAGCTTGTTTAGGGACAGGGCCTACGAGCAGTACTTC
13 few TRBJ2-7 - TRBV4-1 CASSQDSSYEQYF TGCGCCAGCAGCCAAGACAGCTCCTACGAGCAGTACTTC
13 - TRBJ2-7 TRBD2 TRBV20-1 CSASSSGVNEQYF TGCAGTGCTAGTAGTAGCGGGGTGAACGAGCAGTACTTC
13 few TRBJ1-2 TRBD1 TRBV2 CASRPDRVDGYTF TGTGCCAGCAGACCTGACAGGGTCGATGGCTACACCTTC
15 - TRBJ2-1 - TRBV10-3 CAISEKAIVYNEQFF TGTGCCATCAGTGAGAAAGCAATTGTCTACAATGAGCAGTTCTTC
15 - TRBJ2-3 - TRBV6-1 CASSEVLAGTDTQYF TGTGCCAGCAGTGAAGTTCTAGCTGGCACAGATACGCAGTATTTT
15 - TRBJ2-1 TRBD2 TRBV13 CASSISGGPYNEQFF TGTGCCAGCAGCATTAGCGGGGGGCCCTACAATGAGCAGTTCTTC
15 - TRBJ1-2 TRBD1 TRBV9 CASSVTGQGTYGYTF TGTGCCAGCAGCGTAACCGGACAGGGGACTTATGGCTACACCTTC
10 once TRBJ1-2 - TRBV20-1 CSTTSNGYTF TGCAGTACGACTTCCAATGGCTACACCTTC
14 - TRBJ2-3 - TRBV5-5 CASSSTDTTDTQYF TGTGCCAGCAGCTCAACGGACACCACAGATACGCAGTATTTT
12 - TRBJ1-2 - TRBV30 CAWSVGQYGYTF TGTGCCTGGAGTGTTGGGCAATATGGCTACACCTTC
13 - TRBJ1-2 TRBD1 TRBV7-3 CASSPGTDYGYTF TGTGCCAGCAGCCCAGGGACAGACTATGGCTACACCTTC
18 - TRBJ1-4 TRBD1 TRBV12-5 CASGLLRTGTSTNEKLFF TGTGCTAGTGGTTTGCTCCGGACAGGGACGAGTACTAATGAAAAACTGTTTTTT
12 once TRBJ1-2 - TRBV28 CASSRQVLGYTF TGTGCCAGCAGTAGACAGGTCTTGGGCTACACCTTC
14 - TRBJ2-7 - TRBV11-1 CASSSQGSVGEQYF TGTGCCAGCAGCTCACAGGGATCGGTCGGCGAGCAGTACTTC
14 - TRBJ2-7 - TRBV2 CASSSGYGSYEQYF TGTGCCAGCAGTTCGGGTTATGGCTCCTACGAGCAGTACTTC
14 once TRBJ1-5 - TRBV5-6 CASSPGGIGQPQHF TGTGCCAGCAGCCCGGGGGGGATAGGTCAGCCCCAGCATTTT
13 - TRBJ2-7 - TRBV18 CASSPGASYEQYF TGTGCCAGCTCACCGGGGGCTAGCTACGAGCAGTACTTC
14 - TRBJ1-1 TRBD1 TRBV3-1/TRBV3-2 CASSFRDRVTEAFF TGTGCCAGCAGCTTCCGGGACAGGGTCACTGAAGCTTTCTTT
16 once TRBJ2-7 TRBD1 TRBV29-1 CSVESPGDSMSGEQYF TGCAGCGTTGAATCTCCCGGGGACAGCATGTCTGGCGAGCAGTACTTC
16 - TRBJ2-3 TRBD1 TRBV7-3 CASSPAHRGGTDTQYF TGTGCCAGCAGCCCCGCCCACAGGGGAGGCACAGATACGCAGTATTTT
12 - TRBJ1-3 - TRBV30 CAWSVTGNTIYF TGTGCCTGGAGTGTCACTGGAAACACCATATATTTT